These 20 T cell receptor beta chains came from one sample sequenced in a study of blood T cell repertoires in COVID-19. The table came from immunoSEQ multiplex PCR; TCRdb's copy has only in-frame clones and leaves some out. The sample records 250,000 to 350,000 clones, about 88% being singletons. The sample taken for sequencing was PBMCs or T cells enriched from blood (not recorded which). The receptors shown here come from a woman aged 45-65 years who had recovered from COVID-19.

The chain has TRBV29-1 and TRBJ2-1, with 16 bases aligning to TRBD2. V dropped 7 bases and J dropped 12; count of bases not matched to a gene: 9. This CDR3 is built from 14 residues. Germline V CDR1 and CDR2: SQVTM, ANQGSEA. The CDR3 spells CSEEGTSGRAGQFF. The CDR3 nucleotides read TGCAGCGAAGAAGGGACTAGCGGGAGGGCCGGGCAGTTCTTC.

Only a few counts were recorded for this clone. This rearrangement joins TRBV6-5 to TRBJ1-1; D remains unclear. The CDR3 has 13 residues. Trimming took 7 bases from V and 1 from J, leaving 10 bases between them. The germline gives CDR1 MNHEY, CDR2 SVGAGI. CDR3 DNA: TGTGCCAGCACTCTTAGTGAGAACACTGAAGCTTTCTTT. Translating it yields CASTLSENTEAFF.

The rearrangement uses TRBV10-2 and TRBJ2-5, with D possibly being TRBD2 (6 bases). Trimming pared 7 bases from V and 5 bases from J, leaving 14 bases between. The germline CDR1 and CDR2 sequences are WSHSY and SAAADI. The CDR3 covers 13 residues. CDR3 loop: CASTTTRMETQYF. CDR3 nucleotides: TGCGCCAGCACTACGACTAGGATGGAGACCCAGTACTTC.

This sequence joins TRBV19 and TRBJ1-4; a possible D gene is TRBD1 (6 bases). V gave up 9 bases and J gave up 8 bases, with 22 bases separating them. The CDR3 spans 15 residues. Germline loops: CDR1 LNHDA, CDR2 SQIVND (reference sequence). The CDR3 spells CASTGLHSGWEKLFF. The CDR3 DNA reads as TGTGCCAGCACAGGGCTTCACAGCGGTTGGGAAAAACTGTTTTTT.

This chain connects TRBV4-3 to TRBJ1-4; possible D gene TRBD1, 6 bases. Germline CDR1 is LGHNA and CDR2 is YSLEER. This CDR3 spans 15 amino acids. Trimming took off 4 bases at V and 5 bases at J, with 14 bases between the two ends. The CDR3 DNA sequence: TGCGCCAGCAGCCCTAGACAGGTCCGCAATGAAAAACTGTTTTTT. It yields the protein CASSPRQVRNEKLFF.

The chain combines TRBV7-3 with TRBJ2-3; 10 bases map to TRBD2. V lost 0 bases and J lost 4; bases outside the gene matches: 7. Germline V CDR1 and CDR2: SGHTA, FQGTGA. CDR3 length equals 17 residues. CDR3 amino acids: CASSLTLASGSSDTQYF. CDR3 bases: TGTGCCAGCAGCTTAACTCTGGCTAGCGGGAGTTCAGATACGCAGTATTTT.

The chain employs TRBV24-1 and TRBJ2-2, with 8 positions matching TRBD2. Germline CDR1 and CDR2: KGHDR and SFDVKD. The junction had 15 bases not matched to a gene; V was cut back by 9 bases and J by 1 base. The CDR3 extends over 18 amino acids. The CDR3 region is CATRLRREGRVNTGELFF. CDR3 DNA: TGTGCCACCCGCCTCCGCCGGGAGGGTCGTGTGAACACCGGGGAGCTGTTTTTT.

This clone is a singleton in its sample. The J gene is TRBJ2-1, the V gene TRBV10-3; 11 nucleotides align to TRBD1. The germline CDR1 and CDR2 sequences are ENHRY and SYGVKD. The CDR3 totals 18 residues. V was pared by 4 bases and J by 7 bases, with 15 bases of the junction left unmatched. This chain's CDR3 is CAISGTGGGSGSWNEQFF. CDR3 sequence (DNA): TGTGCCATCAGTGGGACAGGGGGCGGTAGCGGGAGTTGGAATGAGCAGTTCTTC.

This chain uses TRBV19 with TRBJ2-1; 7 bases line up with TRBD2. In germline, CDR1 is LNHDA, CDR2 SQIVND (reference sequence). The CDR3 runs to 17 residues. Trimming cost V 6 bases and J 6 bases; bases outside gene matches: 17. The CDR3 nucleotides read TGTGCCAGTAGAATCGGGGTCTCGGCGGGAGTCAGCAATGAGCAGTTCTTC. Its translation: CASRIGVSAGVSNEQFF.

The sample holds one count of this clone. The CDR3 nucleotides read TGTGCCAGCAGCTGGGTAGCGGGAGGGTTTGAGCAGTTCTTC. Translating it yields CASSWVAGGFEQFF. V usage is TRBV5-8 and J usage is TRBJ2-1; 11 positions agree with TRBD2. CDR3 length: 14 residues. Germline V lookup: CDR1 SGHTS, CDR2 YDEGEE. Trimming removed 3 bases from V and 9 bases from J; junction bases left unmatched: 5.

J is TRBJ2-7 and V is TRBV5-4, with 10 bases identical to TRBD1. The V gene's germline CDR1 is SGHNT and CDR2 YYREEE (reference sequence). This CDR3 is 15 amino acids long. With V trimmed by 5 bases and J by 1 base, 6 bases remained unmatched. This chain's CDR3 is CASRRTGGLSYEQYF. The DNA for the CDR3 is TGTGCCAGCAGACGGACAGGGGGACTGTCCTACGAGCAGTACTTC.

V usage is TRBV11-3 and J usage is TRBJ2-1; TRBD1 aligns across 8 bases. V was clipped by 3 bases and J by 5 bases; unmatched bases: 6. The CDR3 has 15 residues. Germline V gene sequence: CDR1 SGHNT, CDR2 YENEEA. CDR3 in amino acids: CASSFSGQVNNEQFF. CDR3 DNA sequence: TGTGCCAGCAGCTTCTCGGGACAGGTAAACAATGAGCAGTTCTTC.

The chain joins TRBV9 to TRBJ2-3; 9 bases line up with TRBD2. Germline assignment: CDR1 SGDLS and CDR2 YYNGEE. There are 15 residues in the CDR3. After removal of 6 bases from V and 4 bases from J, the junction contained 9 bases not matched to a gene. The CDR3 loop is CASTVLAGEADTQYF. CDR3 DNA: TGTGCCAGCACCGTCTTAGCGGGAGAGGCAGATACGCAGTATTTT. The entire variable domain, with the rest obtained from reference TRBV9 and TRBJ2-3, is as follows: DSGVTQTPKHLITATGQRVTLRCSPRSGDLSVYWYQQSLDQGLQFLIQYYNGEERAKGNILERFSAQQFPDLHSELNLSSLELGDSALYFCASTVLAGEADTQYFGPGTRLTVL.

V and J are TRBV2 and TRBJ1-4; possibly TRBD1 for D (6 bases). V was trimmed by 6 bases and J by 0 bases, leaving 14 bases between them. This CDR3 is built from 16 residues. Looked up from germline, CDR1 is SNHLY and CDR2 is FYNNEI. CDR3 region: CASSSGTITTNEKLFF. The CDR3 bases are TGTGCCAGCAGCTCCGGGACAATAACAACTAATGAAAAACTGTTTTTT.

The chain is built from TRBV11-2 and TRBJ2-7; D is possibly TRBD1 (6 bases). This CDR3 comprises 15 residues. The germline CDR1 and CDR2 sequences are SGHAT and FQNNGV. Trimming pared 5 bases from V and 1 base from J, leaving 15 bases between. The CDR3 DNA sequence: TGTGCCAGCAGCCGGGGACACACCAATTCCTACGAGCAGTACTTC. It is translated as CASSRGHTNSYEQYF.

This clone appeared a few times. This sequence joins TRBV6-6 and TRBJ1-2, with D possibly matching TRBD1 (6 bases). The V gene's germline CDR1 is MNHNY and CDR2 SVGAGI (reference sequence). The CDR3 runs to 15 residues. Trimming shortened V by 0 bases and J by 6 bases, and 14 bases separated the two germline ends. CDR3 region: CASSYSADRRNGYTF. As DNA, the CDR3 is TGTGCCAGCAGTTACTCGGCGGACAGACGAAATGGCTACACCTTC.

The gene calls are TRBV5-4 and TRBJ2-7, with 11 positions matching TRBD1. This CDR3 region has 14 residues. CDR1 SGHNT and CDR2 YYREEE come from the germline V gene (reference sequence). V shed 4 bases and J 3 bases; nucleotides not matched to a gene: 3. The CDR3 reads CASSLGTGGYEQYF. CDR3 nucleotides: TGTGCCAGCAGCCTCGGGACAGGGGGCTACGAGCAGTACTTC.

A few counts support this clone. This sample includes further DNA sequences coding for the same CDR3. The rearrangement links TRBV30 to TRBJ1-5; 7 nucleotides align to TRBD1. CDR1 and CDR2 from the germline V gene are GTSNPN and SVGIG (reference sequence). The CDR3 loop spans 15 amino acids. Trimming took 1 base from V and 1 from J; bases not matched to a gene: 4. This chain's CDR3 is CAWSANRGSNQPQHF. CDR3 sequence (DNA): TGTGCCTGGAGTGCGAACAGGGGAAGCAATCAGCCCCAGCATTTT.

The rearrangement uses TRBV7-9 and TRBJ2-7, with a possible D match to TRBD1 (6 bases). The CDR3 spans 12 residues. V lost 5 bases and J lost 5, with 10 bases in between. Per germline, CDR1 SEHNR and CDR2 FQNEAQ (reference sequence). CDR3 region: CASSPGDNEQYF. The CDR3 region has the DNA TGTGCCAGCAGCCCTGGGGACAACGAGCAGTACTTC.

The chain couples TRBV12-5 to TRBJ1-1; unclear D gene. The CDR3 has 15 residues. V lost 2 bases and J lost 2, with 12 bases in between. The germline V gene encodes CDR1 LGHNT and CDR2 FRNRAP. Written as DNA, the CDR3 is TGTGCTAGTGGTTTGTCCAGGTTCGGAAACACTGAAGCTTTCTTT. Amino acids: CASGLSRFGNTEAFF. Using reference TRBV12-5 and TRBJ1-1 for the parts outside the CDR3, the full variable domain is DARVTQTPRHKVTEMGQEVTMRCQPILGHNTVFWYRQTMMQGLELLAYFRNRAPLDDSGMPKDRFSAEMPDATLATLKIQPSEPRDSAVYFCASGLSRFGNTEAFFGQGTRLTVV.